Presented here are 26 T cell receptor beta chains from one specimen sequenced in a study of blood T cell repertoires in COVID-19. Sequencing was performed with immunoSEQ multiplex PCR; in TCRdb, only in-frame clones are kept and a portion is missing. Here the sample spans 250,000 to 300,000 clones, around 85% being singletons. Sequenced material: PBMCs or T cells enriched from blood (not recorded which). The receptors derive from a woman aged 50 to 65 who had recovered from COVID-19.

The rearrangement links TRBV11-1 to TRBJ2-1; 7 bases match TRBD2. The CDR3 totals 16 residues. The trim removed 1 base at V and 6 bases at J, leaving 9 bases unmatched. Germline CDR1 is SGHAT and CDR2 is FQDESV (reference sequence). The CDR3 reads CASSLGWASGSNEQFF. In DNA, the CDR3 is TGTGCCAGCAGCTTAGGTTGGGCTAGCGGTTCCAATGAGCAGTTCTTC.

The chain combines TRBV5-1 with TRBJ2-1; D call uncertain. This CDR3 region has 15 residues. V lost 5 bases and J lost 2, with 14 bases in between. Germline loops: CDR1 SGHRS, CDR2 YFSETQ. CDR3 DNA sequence: TGCGCCAGCAGTAGTTCTGCGGATACCTACAATGAGCAGTTCTTC. It yields the protein CASSSSADTYNEQFF. Full variable domain (outside the CDR3, taken from reference TRBV5-1 and TRBJ2-1): KAGVTQTPRYLIKTRGQQVTLSCSPISGHRSVSWYQQTPGQGLQFLFEYFSETQRNKGNFPGRFSGRQFSNSRSEMNVSTLELGDSALYLCASSSSADTYNEQFFGPGTRLTVL.

The rearrangement uses TRBV11-2 and TRBJ2-1; D perhaps matches TRBD1 (6 bases). CDR1 SGHAT and CDR2 FQNNGV come from the germline V gene. Trimming took 5 bases from V and 9 from J, leaving 17 bases between them. CDR3 length equals 14 residues. Here the CDR3 reads CASSPQWDNPEQFF. The CDR3 DNA reads TGTGCCAGCAGCCCGCAATGGGACAACCCTGAGCAGTTCTTC. Complete variable domain (other parts from reference TRBV11-2 and TRBJ2-1): EAGVAQSPRYKIIEKRQSVAFWCNPISGHATLYWYQQILGQGPKLLIQFQNNGVVDDSQLPKDRFSAERLKGVDSTLKIQPAKLEDSAVYLCASSPQWDNPEQFFGPGTRLTVL.

The chain employs TRBV7-2 and TRBJ1-1; perhaps TRBD1 as D (6 bases). Between the trimmed V and J ends, which lost 5 bases and 3 bases, there was a span of 13 bases. The CDR3 sequence is 14 residues long. The V gene's germline CDR1 is SGHTA and CDR2 FQGNSA. CDR3 sequence reads: CASSRHRQDTEAFF. Written as DNA, the CDR3 is TGTGCCAGCAGCCGGCACAGACAGGACACTGAAGCTTTCTTT.

The rearrangement links TRBV28 to TRBJ1-1, with a possible D match to TRBD1 (5 bases). Germline assignment: CDR1 MDHEN and CDR2 SYDVKM. The CDR3 has 15 amino acids. V was cut by 6 bases and J by 3 bases, with 17 bases left in between. The CDR3, as DNA: TGTGCCAGCAGCTCCCAGGGCAATAGGCACACTGAAGCTTTCTTT. Amino acid sequence: CASSSQGNRHTEAFF.

The rearrangement joins TRBV5-1 to TRBJ1-2; TRBD1 might be the D (6 bases). V lost 0 bases to trimming and J lost 7 bases, with 13 bases between them. The CDR3 loop spans 14 amino acids. The germline V gene encodes CDR1 SGHRS and CDR2 YFSETQ. The CDR3 loop reads CASSLGLGARGYTF. CDR3 sequence (DNA): TGCGCCAGCAGCTTGGGCCTGGGGGCGCGTGGCTACACCTTC.

V is TRBV5-1 and J is TRBJ2-7; D possibly corresponds to TRBD1 (6 bases). V dropped 0 bases and J dropped 11 bases, with 9 bases sitting between them. CDR3 length: 11 residues. Germline CDR1 and CDR2: SGHRS and YFSETQ. For the CDR3, the DNA is TGCGCCAGCAGCTTGGGGGACAAAGAGTACTTC. It encodes CASSLGDKEYF.

The chain has TRBV5-6 and TRBJ2-2, with D perhaps TRBD1 (5 bases). There are 14 residues in the CDR3. V shed 2 bases and J shed 5 bases, with 10 bases lying between them. CDR1 and CDR2 from the germline V gene are SGHDT and YYEEEE. Here the CDR3 reads CASSFDRTTGELFF. CDR3 nucleotide sequence: TGTGCCAGCAGCTTTGACAGAACGACCGGGGAGCTGTTTTTT.

The rearrangement links TRBV27 to TRBJ2-1, with 10 nucleotides matching TRBD2. The trim removed 4 bases at V and 9 bases at J, leaving 9 bases unmatched. CDR3 length: 15 amino acids. Germline V gene sequence: CDR1 MNHEY, CDR2 SMNVEV (reference sequence). CDR3 loop: CASSSSLAGVGEQFF. CDR3 sequence (DNA): TGTGCCAGCAGTTCGAGTCTAGCGGGAGTTGGTGAGCAGTTCTTC.

The V and J genes are TRBV28 and TRBJ1-2; the match to TRBD1 covers 9 bases. Germline assignment: CDR1 MDHEN and CDR2 SYDVKM. The length of the CDR3 is 16 residues. Unmatched junction bases numbered 10, after V lost 3 bases and J lost 5 bases. CDR3 in amino acids: CASSFPQGTGRYGYTF. The CDR3 DNA follows: TGTGCCAGCAGTTTTCCCCAAGGGACAGGGCGGTATGGCTACACCTTC.

In nucleotides, the CDR3 is TGTGCCAGCAGCTTAGCCCTTACAGGGAACACTGAAGCTTTCTTT. Translation: CASSLALTGNTEAFF. The chain recombines TRBV7-9 with TRBJ1-1; D is possibly TRBD1 (5 bases). V shed 0 bases and J shed 1 base, with 9 bases lying between them. Per germline, CDR1 SEHNR and CDR2 FQNEAQ (reference sequence). This CDR3 has 15 residues.

This chain connects TRBV4-1 to TRBJ2-3; 11 bases match TRBD2. Germline CDR1 MGHRA, CDR2 YSYEKL. After removal of 1 base from V and 0 bases from J, the junction contained 3 bases not matched to a gene. The CDR3 has 17 residues. CDR3 loop: CASSQARLAGSTDTQYF. In DNA form, the CDR3 reads TGCGCCAGCAGCCAAGCGAGACTAGCGGGAAGCACAGATACGCAGTATTTT.

This rearrangement joins TRBV2 to TRBJ1-1, with 10 bases identical to TRBD1. This CDR3 contains 18 residues. Germline CDR1 and CDR2: SNHLY and FYNNEI. The junction had 10 bases not matched to a gene; V was cut back by 3 bases and J by 0 bases. DNA for the CDR3: TGTGCCAGCAGTGAGGGGGGACAGGGGAATTTTTTGAACACTGAAGCTTTCTTT. Encoded protein: CASSEGGQGNFLNTEAFF.

This clone occurred many times. The genes are TRBV12-3 or TRBV12-4 and TRBJ1-2; D remains unclear. The CDR3 extends over 13 amino acids. V lost 2 bases and J 1 base, leaving 5 bases between the germline ends. In DNA form, the CDR3 reads TGTGCCAGCAGTTTAAGCCGTAACTATGGCTACACCTTC. This gives the protein CASSLSRNYGYTF.

In its sample, this clone was seen once. The chain carries TRBV28 and TRBJ1-2, with TRBD1 identical over 8 bases. The length of the CDR3 is 13 residues. CDR1 and CDR2 from the germline V gene are MDHEN and SYDVKM. J was trimmed by 8 bases and V by 5 bases; bases with no gene match: 7. The CDR3 DNA reads as TGTGCCAGCAGTCGACAGGGGACTCACGGCTACACCTTC. Its protein product is CASSRQGTHGYTF.

This chain uses TRBV19 with TRBJ1-3; possible D gene TRBD1, 6 bases. The CDR3 has 15 amino acids. Germline CDR1 reads LNHDA; CDR2 reads SQIVND (reference sequence). The V gene lost 2 bases and the J gene lost 2 bases, with 10 bases spanning the gap. CDR3 coding DNA: TGTGCCAGTAGTATAACCAGGGGCACTGGAAACACCATATATTTT. Amino acids: CASSITRGTGNTIYF.

The chain combines TRBV28 with TRBJ1-1, with 7 positions matching TRBD1. CDR3 length equals 19 residues. Per germline, CDR1 MDHEN and CDR2 SYDVKM. With V trimmed by 1 base and J by 2 bases, 16 bases remained unmatched. CDR3 residues: CASSLYDEIGQATNTEAFF. For the CDR3, the DNA is TGTGCCAGCAGTTTATACGATGAAATCGGACAGGCTACAAACACTGAAGCTTTCTTT.

This chain uses TRBV7-9 with TRBJ1-2; 9 nucleotides agree with TRBD1. Looked up from germline, CDR1 is SEHNR and CDR2 is FQNEAQ (reference sequence). The J segment lost 3 bases and the V segment lost 5 bases, leaving 7 bases of the junction unmatched. This CDR3 spans 15 amino acids. CDR3 protein: CASSGWDRVDYGYTF. The CDR3 region has the DNA TGTGCCAGCAGCGGGTGGGACAGGGTAGACTATGGCTACACCTTC.

The gene calls are TRBV9 and TRBJ2-1, with D perhaps TRBD2 (5 bases). V was shortened by 0 bases and J by 4 bases, with 17 bases between the two germline ends. Germline V gene lookup returns CDR1 SGDLS and CDR2 YYNGEE. The CDR3 runs 17 residues. CDR3 nucleotides: TGTGCCAGCAGCGTAGGTCTTATCGGGGAGCGATACAATGAGCAGTTCTTC. This encodes CASSVGLIGERYNEQFF. Complete variable domain (other parts from reference TRBV9 and TRBJ2-1): DSGVTQTPKHLITATGQRVTLRCSPRSGDLSVYWYQQSLDQGLQFLIQYYNGEERAKGNILERFSAQQFPDLHSELNLSSLELGDSALYFCASSVGLIGERYNEQFFGPGTRLTVL.

The chain carries TRBV10-3 and TRBJ2-7; 8 positions match TRBD1. The germline V gene has CDR1 ENHRY and CDR2 SYGVKD. J was trimmed by 3 bases and V by 8 bases; bases with no gene match: 3. This CDR3 comprises 12 residues. The chain's CDR3 is CAIGDRGYEQYF. The DNA for the CDR3 is TGTGCCATCGGAGACAGGGGCTACGAGCAGTACTTC.

The chain combines TRBV11-2 with TRBJ2-1, with TRBD2 identical over 10 bases. V shed 0 bases, J shed 3 bases, and the junction held 11 bases outside the gene matches. The CDR3 has 19 residues. The germline V gene has CDR1 SGHAT and CDR2 FQNNGV. The CDR3 bases are TGTGCCAGCAGCTTAGAGGGGCTAGCGGGAGTTCTGAGCTACAATGAGCAGTTCTTC. It specifies CASSLEGLAGVLSYNEQFF.

J is TRBJ1-4 and V is TRBV27; tentatively, D is TRBD1 (6 bases). The CDR3 covers 18 residues. Trimming pared 3 bases from V and 5 bases from J, leaving 22 bases between. In germline, CDR1 is MNHEY, CDR2 SMNVEV (reference sequence). In DNA, the CDR3 is TGTGCCAGCAGTTTGGGACAAGGAGGCCATGGTTGGAATGAAAAACTGTTTTTT. This sequence encodes CASSLGQGGHGWNEKLFF.

V gene TRBV9 combines with J gene TRBJ2-7, with 14 bases aligning to TRBD2. Germline CDR1 is SGDLS and CDR2 is YYNGEE. The CDR3 is 15 residues long. Trimming cost V 4 bases and J 2 bases; bases outside gene matches: 2. The CDR3 nucleotides are TGTGCCAGCAGCAGACTAGCGGGAGGGCCCTACGAGCAGTACTTC. Translating it yields CASSRLAGGPYEQYF.

The chain carries TRBV19 and TRBJ2-2; 14 bases agree with TRBD2. The germline CDR1 and CDR2 sequences are LNHDA and SQIVND (reference sequence). The CDR3 has 14 residues. With V trimmed by 6 bases and J by 6 bases, 0 bases remained unmatched. CDR3 sequence reads: CASRGLAGAGELFF. The CDR3 DNA follows: TGTGCCAGTAGGGGACTAGCGGGAGCCGGGGAGCTGTTTTTT.

A single count supports this clone. V is TRBV2 and J is TRBJ2-1; 9 bases line up with TRBD2. V lost 9 bases to trimming and J lost 12 bases; unmatched junction nucleotides: 15. This CDR3 has 14 amino acids. Germline lookup yields CDR1 SNHLY and CDR2 FYNNEI. CDR3 nucleotides: TGTGCCAGTATCAGCGGGAGGACCCCGGGGGGGCAGTTCTTC. This sequence encodes CASISGRTPGGQFF.

The chain links TRBV19 to TRBJ2-3, with D possibly TRBD2 on 6 matching bases. Germline V CDR1 and CDR2: LNHDA, SQIVND (reference sequence). V was pared by 8 bases and J by 4 bases, with 19 bases between. This CDR3 contains 15 residues. This CDR3 reads CASSSRAEGPDTQYF. The CDR3 DNA reads as TGTGCCAGTTCCTCTCGAGCGGAGGGACCAGATACGCAGTATTTT.